This T cell receptor beta chain was found in a study of blood T cell repertoires in COVID-19. The CDR3 is 17 amino acids. The germline gives CDR1 SGHTA, CDR2 FQGNSA. V lost 1 base and J 4 bases, leaving 18 bases between the germline ends. The table came from immunoSEQ multiplex PCR; TCRdb's copy has only in-frame clones and leaves some out. The sample carries approximately 94,000 clones, around four fifths recorded once. The chain is built from TRBV7-2 and TRBJ2-3; weak D call: TRBD1 (6 bases). The source of this sequence is a woman in her seventies with acute or convalescent COVID-19. The specimen was peripheral blood. DNA for the CDR3: TGTGCCAGCAGCTTAGTTAGCGACCCCTACAGGGCAGATACGCAGTATTTT. This encodes CASSLVSDPYRADTQYF.